A selection of T cell receptor beta chains follows, all from one sample in a study of control samples from healthy donors and cancer patients. Using immunoSEQ multiplex PCR, the repertoire was profiled, and TCRdb retains in-frame clones only, with some absent. Of some 150,000 clones listed, roughly 94% were seen once; the top ten hold approximately 14%. The sequencing sample was made of blood. The receptors stem from a man aged 35-49 years in good health. Both conserved end residues are part of each CDR3. D genes are given only for firm matches. Clone size, where shown, is once, few, many, or a class for clones that have expanded.

clone_size	j_call	d_call	v_call	cdr3_nt	cdr3_aa
-	TRBJ1-6	TRBD1	TRBV23-1	TGCGCCAGCAGTCCCACGGACAGGTTTAATTCACCCCTCCACTTT	CASSPTDRFNSPLHF
-	TRBJ2-5	-	TRBV11-2	TGTGCCAGCAGCTTAGTGGCCAGGAGCAACCAAGAGACCCAGTACTTC	CASSLVARSNQETQYF
-	TRBJ1-1	-	TRBV5-4	TGTGCCAGCAGCTGGGGTCGGAACACTGAAGCTTTCTTT	CASSWGRNTEAFF
-	TRBJ2-2	TRBD2	TRBV5-1	TGCGCCAGCAGCACCGGGACTAGACAATTCGGGGAGCTGTTTTTT	CASSTGTRQFGELFF
-	TRBJ2-5	TRBD2	TRBV7-6	TGTGCCAGCAGCGTCGGACTAGTGGGACAAGAGACCCAGTACTTC	CASSVGLVGQETQYF
-	TRBJ2-1	-	TRBV2	TGTGCCAGCAGTGTTGAAGCTATACTTGAACAGTTCTTC	CASSVEAILEQFF
-	TRBJ2-1	TRBD1	TRBV9	TGTGCCAGCAGCGTGGGGACAGGGGAGGGCAATGAGCAGTTCTTC	CASSVGTGEGNEQFF
-	TRBJ2-7	-	TRBV5-4	TGTGCCAGCAGCTTGAATGAGAAAGGGTTTCACGAGCAGTACTTC	CASSLNEKGFHEQYF
-	TRBJ2-3	-	TRBV5-4	TGTGCCAGCAGCTCCTATAGAGCCCCTCTACCAGATACGCAGTATTTT	CASSSYRAPLPDTQYF
-	TRBJ2-3	TRBD2	TRBV19	TGTGCCAGTAGTATTGCTAGCGGAGCAAGCACAGATACGCAGTATTTT	CASSIASGASTDTQYF
-	TRBJ1-3	-	TRBV30	TGTGCCTGGGACAGCCCTACAGGAAACACCATATATTTT	CAWDSPTGNTIYF
-	TRBJ2-3	-	TRBV6-4	TGTGCCAGCAGTGAATCAGCCAGACTGAGAGCAGATACGCAGTATTTT	CASSESARLRADTQYF
-	TRBJ2-7	-	TRBV6-6	TGTGCCAGCAGTTACAATCCAGGATTCTACGAGCAGTACTTC	CASSYNPGFYEQYF
-	TRBJ1-2	TRBD1	TRBV7-9	TGTGCCAGCAGCTTAGGCACAGGGGGTAGTGGCTACACCTTC	CASSLGTGGSGYTF
once	TRBJ2-3	-	TRBV24-1	TGTGCCACCGGAAATATCGCGGATACGCAGTATTTT	CATGNIADTQYF
-	TRBJ2-5	-	TRBV6-2/TRBV6-3	TGTGCCAGCAGTTATTGGGACGGACAAGAGACCCAGTACTTC	CASSYWDGQETQYF
-	TRBJ2-7	TRBD1	TRBV4-3	TGCGCCAGCAGCTACAGACAGGGGAGCTCCTACGAGCAGTACTTC	CASSYRQGSSYEQYF
once	TRBJ2-5	TRBD1	TRBV2	TGTGCCAGCAGTGATCAGCAGGGGGAAGGGACCCAGTACTTC	CASSDQQGEGTQYF
-	TRBJ1-6	-	TRBV6-5	TGTGCCAGCATGGGGACGGGGTATAATTCACCCCTCCACTTT	CASMGTGYNSPLHF
-	TRBJ1-2	TRBD1	TRBV5-4	TGTGCCAGCAGCTCTCCGGGACAGGGCTATGGCTACACCTTC	CASSSPGQGYGYTF
-	TRBJ2-3	-	TRBV12-2	TGTGCAAGTCGCTTAGATCCCCGACAGGGAGACACAGATACGCAGTATTTT	CASRLDPRQGDTDTQYF
-	TRBJ1-5	TRBD1	TRBV6-5	TGTGCCAGCAGTTCACAGGGGCGAAGTCAGCCCCAGCATTTT	CASSSQGRSQPQHF
-	TRBJ1-1	TRBD1	TRBV10-2	TGCGCCAGCAGTGAGCGGACAGGGGGTACTGAAGCTTTCTTT	CASSERTGGTEAFF
-	TRBJ1-3	TRBD1	TRBV11-2	TGTGCCAGCAGTCGACCGGGACAGGGAGGAAACACCATATATTTT	CASSRPGQGGNTIYF
-	TRBJ2-7	-	TRBV3-1/TRBV3-2	TGTGCCAGCAGCCAAGGAAAGGGGGGGCCAAGCTACGAGCAGTACTTC	CASSQGKGGPSYEQYF
-	TRBJ1-1	TRBD1	TRBV12-5	TGTGCTACCGGGCAGGGGGTCGTGAACACTGAAGCTTTCTTT	CATGQGVVNTEAFF
-	TRBJ2-1	-	TRBV25-1	TGTGCCAGCAGTGAAACATGGACCTACAATGAGCAGTTCTTC	CASSETWTYNEQFF